Following are 15 T cell receptor beta chains from one sample sequenced in a study of blood T cell repertoires in COVID-19. Using immunoSEQ multiplex PCR, the repertoire was profiled, and TCRdb retains in-frame clones only, with some absent. This table holds approximately 240,000 clones, under 85% found once. The sequencing input was peripheral blood. These receptors were obtained from a woman aged 25-40 years with COVID-19, enrolled during active disease.

The V gene is TRBV7-9, the J gene TRBJ1-1; 7 nucleotides match TRBD1. Unmatched junction bases numbered 5, after V lost 6 bases and J lost 1 base. CDR1 and CDR2 (germline): SEHNR, FQNEAQ (reference sequence). This CDR3 region has 14 residues. CDR3 nucleotides: TGTGCCAGCAGGTGGGGACAGCAGAACACTGAAGCTTTCTTT. Translated: CASRWGQQNTEAFF.

V and J are TRBV24-1 and TRBJ2-1; 8 bases match TRBD1. The CDR3 is 15 amino acids. The J segment lost 6 bases and the V segment lost 3 bases, leaving 6 bases of the junction unmatched. Germline loops: CDR1 KGHDR, CDR2 SFDVKD. The CDR3 reads CATSDRTGRGNEQFF. The CDR3 DNA sequence: TGTGCCACCAGTGATAGGACAGGGAGAGGCAATGAGCAGTTCTTC.

In DNA form, the CDR3 reads TGTGCCAGCATATCATCAGGAGGGGGCATGGACACTGAAGCTTTCTTT. It translates to CASISSGGGMDTEAFF. The rearrangement links TRBV5-6 to TRBJ1-1; 7 nucleotides match TRBD1. Germline values: CDR1 SGHDT, CDR2 YYEEEE. The V gene end was trimmed by 6 bases and the J gene end by 3 bases; junction bases not matched to a gene: 14. This CDR3 region has 16 residues. The whole variable domain, filled in from reference TRBV5-6 and TRBJ1-1, reads DAGVTQSPTHLIKTRGQQVTLRCSPKSGHDTVSWYQQALGQGPQFIFQYYEEEERQRGNFPDRFSGHQFPNYSSELNVNALLLGDSALYLCASISSGGGMDTEAFFGQGTRLTVV.

The chain has TRBV18 and TRBJ1-2; no reliable D call. CDR3 length: 15 residues. In germline, CDR1 is KGHSH, CDR2 LQKENI. The germline V and J ends were trimmed by 4 bases and 7 bases, with 19 bases remaining between them. For the CDR3, the DNA is TGTGCCAGCTCACAATCTGGGCGTCGGGAGAGTGGCTACACCTTC. It yields the protein CASSQSGRRESGYTF.

To note about this clone: Sequence at one end of the junction differs from germline and may be a read error. The V and J genes are TRBV6-2 or TRBV6-3 and TRBJ2-7; 7 bases agree with TRBD2. Germline V lookup: CDR1 MNHEY, CDR2 SVGEGT. CDR3 size: 12 residues. CDR3 coding DNA: TGTGCCAGCAGTGACGATGGACTAGTCGGTTCCTTC. It is translated as CASSDDGLVGSF.

This clone was detected many times. The chain has TRBV27 and TRBJ1-3; D unclear. Germline V CDR1 and CDR2: MNHEY, SMNVEV (reference sequence). Trimming shortened V by 2 bases and J by 0 bases, and 5 bases separated the two germline ends. There are 14 residues in the CDR3. The CDR3 DNA reads TGTGCCAGCAGTTTAGGGCCCTCTGGAAACACCATATATTTT. Its protein is CASSLGPSGNTIYF.

This clone was counted between two and nine times. The V call is TRBV7-9, the J call TRBJ1-4, with D tentatively TRBD1 (5 bases). Trimming removed 5 bases from V and 12 bases from J, with 13 bases in between. Germline V CDR1 and CDR2: SEHNR, FQNEAQ (reference sequence). The CDR3 is 12 residues long. This chain's CDR3 is CASSIPRGELFF. CDR3 bases: TGTGCCAGCAGCATCCCACGGGGGGAACTGTTTTTT.

J is TRBJ2-7 and V is TRBV28; D might be TRBD2 (6 bases). CDR1 and CDR2 from the germline V gene are MDHEN and SYDVKM. This CDR3 contains 13 residues. With 6 bases removed from V and 0 bases from J, the gap between germline ends came to 9 bases. The CDR3 nucleotides read TGTGCCAGCAGGCGGGGCTACTCCTACGAGCAGTACTTC. Its translation is CASRRGYSYEQYF. The whole variable domain, filled in from reference TRBV28 and TRBJ2-7, reads DVKVTQSSRYLVKRTGEKVFLECVQDMDHENMFWYRQDPGLGLRLIYFSYDVKMKEKGDIPEGYSVSREKKERFSLILESASTNQTSMYLCASRRGYSYEQYFGPGTRLTVT.

This rearrangement joins TRBV25-1 to TRBJ2-1, with 10 bases lining up with TRBD2. Losses at the gene ends were 5 bases for V and 5 bases for J; bases not matched to a gene: 6. Per the germline V gene, CDR1 is MGHDK and CDR2 is SYGVNS. The CDR3 is 15 amino acids. The CDR3, as DNA: TGTGCCAGCAGTCTCACCGGGACTAGCGACAATGAGCAGTTCTTC. Translation gives CASSLTGTSDNEQFF. Variable domain in full (rest from reference TRBV25-1 and TRBJ2-1): EADIYQTPRYLVIGTGKKITLECSQTMGHDKMYWYQQDPGMELHLIHYSYGVNSTEKGDLSSESTVSRIRTEHFPLTLESARPSHTSQYLCASSLTGTSDNEQFFGPGTRLTVL.

V usage is TRBV28 and J usage is TRBJ2-7; TRBD2 aligns across 7 bases. CDR3 size: 14 residues. Looked up from germline, CDR1 is MDHEN and CDR2 is SYDVKM. J was trimmed by 0 bases and V by 10 bases; bases with no gene match: 9. The CDR3 DNA reads TGTGCCACATCGCGAGCGGGGCCCTCCTACGAGCAGTACTTC. Translating gives CATSRAGPSYEQYF.

The rearrangement links TRBV14 to TRBJ2-5, with TRBD2 matching 11 bases. Germline V CDR1 and CDR2: SGHDN, FVKESK. V shed 0 bases, J shed 7 bases, and the junction held 7 bases outside the gene matches. This CDR3 has 16 amino acids. CDR3 sequence reads: CASSQDLGLADVTQYF. CDR3 nucleotide sequence: TGTGCCAGCAGCCAAGATCTGGGACTAGCGGATGTGACCCAGTACTTC.

The gene calls are TRBV27 and TRBJ2-3, with 10 bases aligning to TRBD2. This CDR3 has 16 amino acids. V lost 2 bases and J lost 3; bases outside the gene matches: 5. Germline CDR1 is MNHEY and CDR2 is SMNVEV (reference sequence). The CDR3 sequence: CASSLKREGPTDTQYF. CDR3 coding DNA: TGTGCCAGCAGTTTAAAGCGGGAGGGCCCTACAGATACGCAGTATTTT.

A note on this clone: A read error may produce the germline difference seen at one junction end. The chain employs TRBV7-9 and TRBJ1-4; maybe TRBD1 (5 bases). The V gene's germline CDR1 is SEHNR and CDR2 FQNEAQ (reference sequence). The length of the CDR3 is 14 residues. The CDR3 reads CASTLDSVGEKLFF. For the CDR3, the DNA is TGTGCCAGCACCTTAGACAGTGTGGGTGAAAAACTGTTTTTT.

The chain is built from TRBV11-3 and TRBJ1-6; D perhaps matches TRBD1 (6 bases). CDR3 size: 13 residues. The V and J ends lost 2 bases and 9 bases respectively, with 8 bases between them. The germline gives CDR1 SGHNT, CDR2 YENEEA. The CDR3 coding sequence is TGTGCCAGCAGCTTACAACAGGGTTCACCCCTCCACTTT. Protein sequence: CASSLQQGSPLHF.

The V and J genes are TRBV12-3 or TRBV12-4 and TRBJ2-7; possible D gene TRBD2, 5 bases. The CDR3 extends over 12 amino acids. Trimming removed 2 bases at V and 5 bases at J, with 7 bases between. CDR3 loop: CASSLLAHEQYF. In nucleotides, the CDR3 is TGTGCCAGCAGTTTACTAGCCCACGAGCAGTACTTC.